These 31 T cell receptor beta chains were sequenced from one sample in a study of vaccination effects on CD4 cells after COVID-19. TCRdb keeps only in-frame clones here, not all; method: immunoSEQ multiplex PCR. In the table there are approximately 61,000 clones, around 78% of which are singletons. Which antigens these TCRs recognize remains unknown. Ahead of sequencing, the ViraFEST assay grew antigen-specific CD4+ T cells using viral peptide pools. Following culture for about ten days, CD4+ T cells were isolated. All participants had two doses of either the BNT162b2 or mRNA-1273 vaccine. The source material was CD4+ T cells from PBMCs cultured with HCoV-229E spike peptides, sampled after COVID-19 vaccination. The receptors derive from a human donor who received a COVID-19 vaccine.

The V call is TRBV12-3 or TRBV12-4, the J call TRBJ1-6; TRBD1 agrees at 7 bases. This CDR3 has 13 residues. With 6 bases clipped from V and 9 bases from J, the junction kept 5 bases outside the gene matches. The CDR3 spells CASSPTGPSPLHF. The CDR3 nucleotides are TGTGCCAGCAGCCCGACAGGGCCTTCACCCCTCCACTTT.

This rearrangement joins TRBV6-1 to TRBJ2-1; TRBD1 might be the D (6 bases). CDR1 and CDR2 from the germline V gene are MNHNS and SASEGT. Trimming pared 2 bases from V and 2 bases from J, leaving 13 bases between. The CDR3 is made up of 16 amino acids. CDR3 amino acids: CASSEYRVGTYNEQFF. As DNA, the CDR3 is TGTGCCAGCAGTGAATACAGGGTCGGTACCTACAATGAGCAGTTCTTC.

This clone was observed a single time. The chain carries TRBV5-1 and TRBJ1-4, with a tentative D call TRBD1 (5 bases). The CDR3 contains 14 residues. Germline assignment: CDR1 SGHRS and CDR2 YFSETQ. Trimming removed 0 bases at V and 11 bases at J, with 14 bases between. CDR3 nucleotides: TGCGCCAGCAGCTTGGGGCAGGGCCCTGAGAAACTGTTTTTT. This encodes CASSLGQGPEKLFF.

V gene TRBV6-5 combines with J gene TRBJ1-2, with 10 bases that match TRBD1. Germline CDR1 and CDR2: MNHEY and SVGAGI. The CDR3 totals 16 residues. V was clipped by 0 bases and J by 5 bases; unmatched bases: 6. This CDR3 reads CASSYSSTGGFYGYTF. DNA of the CDR3: TGTGCCAGCAGTTACTCGTCGACAGGGGGCTTTTATGGCTACACCTTC.

The chain combines TRBV7-2 with TRBJ2-7, with D maybe TRBD2 (6 bases). Deletions cut 5 bases from V and 2 bases from J, with 16 bases between. The germline V gene encodes CDR1 SGHTA and CDR2 FQGNSA. The CDR3 spans 15 residues. CDR3 loop: CASSANGGSAYEQYV. CDR3 DNA sequence: TGTGCCAGCAGCGCGAACGGGGGTTCCGCCTACGAGCAGTACGTC.

The chain employs TRBV11-2 and TRBJ2-2; D gene uncertain. V dropped 0 bases and J dropped 3 bases, with 8 bases sitting between them. Germline V gene sequence: CDR1 SGHAT, CDR2 FQNNGV. This CDR3 is 15 amino acids long. CDR3 coding DNA: TGTGCCAGCAGCTTAGATCTTGTGTACACCGGGGAGCTGTTTTTT. It specifies CASSLDLVYTGELFF.

The chain recombines TRBV2 with TRBJ2-5; D is unclear. Germline V gives CDR1 SNHLY, CDR2 FYNNEI. This CDR3 comprises 12 residues. Trimming pared 7 bases from V and 4 bases from J, leaving 10 bases between. CDR3 nucleotides: TGTGCCAGCACCCAAGAGGCAGAGACCCAGTACTTC. It codes for CASTQEAETQYF.

V and J are TRBV7-7 and TRBJ2-2, with D perhaps matching TRBD2 (6 bases). V lost 4 bases, J lost 1 base, and 10 bases lay in between. The V gene's germline CDR1 is SSHAT and CDR2 FNYEAQ (reference sequence). This CDR3 spans 15 amino acids. CDR3 in DNA: TGTGCCAGCAGCTCCCGGGGGATGAACACCGGGGAGCTGTTTTTT. It translates to CASSSRGMNTGELFF.

The chain recombines TRBV7-2 with TRBJ1-1; D might be TRBD1 (5 bases). The CDR3 extends over 13 amino acids. Trimming shortened V by 5 bases and J by 8 bases, and 15 bases separated the two germline ends. Germline V gene data show CDR1 as SGHTA and CDR2 as FQGNSA. The CDR3 reads CASSDRQPGEAFF. The CDR3 DNA follows: TGTGCCAGCAGCGACCGACAGCCGGGGGAAGCTTTCTTT.

This clone was found once. The genes are TRBV6-5 and TRBJ1-1, with D unresolved. This CDR3 has 14 residues. V lost 5 bases and J lost 1, with 11 bases in between. Germline V CDR1 and CDR2: MNHEY, SVGAGI. CDR3 sequence: CASSRSYRNTEAFF. CDR3 nucleotides: TGTGCCAGCAGTCGGTCCTATCGGAACACTGAAGCTTTCTTT.

V usage is TRBV5-8 and J usage is TRBJ1-1; D perhaps matches TRBD1 (5 bases). Trimming cost V 7 bases and J 1 base, with 23 bases left between them. Germline assignment: CDR1 SGHTS and CDR2 YDEGEE. This CDR3 region has 17 residues. The CDR3 coding sequence is TGTGCCAGCCCAGAGGGGATGCGGGGGTTAACGAACACTGAAGCTTTCTTT. Its protein is CASPEGMRGLTNTEAFF. The entire variable domain, with the rest obtained from reference TRBV5-8 and TRBJ1-1, is as follows: EAGVTQSPTHLIKTRGQQATLRCSPISGHTSVYWYQQALGLGLQFLLWYDEGEERNRGNFPPRFSGRQFPNYSSELNVNALELEDSALYLCASPEGMRGLTNTEAFFGQGTRLTVV.

This clone showed up just a few times. The rearrangement uses TRBV5-6 and TRBJ1-2; the D is unclear. Between the trimmed V and J ends, which lost 3 bases and 7 bases, there was a span of 19 bases. There are 15 residues in the CDR3. The V gene's germline CDR1 is SGHDT and CDR2 YYEEEE. CDR3 in amino acids: CASSSYTAALRGYTF. CDR3 nucleotide sequence: TGTGCCAGCAGCTCTTACACTGCCGCACTTCGTGGCTACACCTTC.

The chain employs TRBV4-2 and TRBJ2-3, with TRBD2 matching 16 bases. CDR1 LGHNA and CDR2 YNFKEQ come from the germline V gene. V was pared by 0 bases and J by 4 bases, with 10 bases of the junction left unmatched. The CDR3 runs to 20 residues. CDR3 in amino acids: CASSQDLGTSGGAGADTQYF. The CDR3 DNA is TGTGCCAGCAGCCAAGATCTTGGGACTAGCGGGGGGGCCGGGGCAGATACGCAGTATTTT.

This clone has a single count. The CDR3, as DNA: TGTGCCAACCGTAGACAGGGAGGAAACACTGAAGCTTTCTTT. Translated: CANRRQGGNTEAFF. The J gene is TRBJ1-1, the V gene TRBV10-3; 7 nucleotides align to TRBD1. The CDR3 covers 14 residues. From germline, CDR1 is ENHRY and CDR2 SYGVKD. With V trimmed by 10 bases and J by 2 bases, 10 bases remained unmatched.

This chain connects TRBV4-1 to TRBJ2-5; TRBD2 agrees at 10 bases. V dropped 7 bases and J dropped 2; count of bases not matched to a gene: 4. Germline V gene data show CDR1 as MGHRA and CDR2 as YSYEKL. This CDR3 has 14 residues. In nucleotides, the CDR3 is TGCGCCAGCAAACGAGCGGGGGGGCAAGAGACCCAGTACTTC. It translates to CASKRAGGQETQYF.

The rearrangement links TRBV24-1 to TRBJ2-7; D gene ambiguous. The CDR3 runs 15 residues. Per germline, CDR1 KGHDR and CDR2 SFDVKD. With 7 bases removed from V and 2 bases from J, the gap between germline ends came to 17 bases. The CDR3 here is CATRGPAGIPYEQYV. The CDR3 DNA sequence: TGTGCCACCAGGGGCCCGGCAGGCATCCCCTACGAGCAGTACGTC.

The J gene is TRBJ2-2, the V gene TRBV18; 11 nucleotides agree with TRBD1. The length of the CDR3 is 16 residues. The germline V gene has CDR1 KGHSH and CDR2 LQKENI. The J segment lost 4 bases and the V segment lost 0 bases, leaving 1 base of the junction unmatched. The CDR3 reads CASSPPGTGGTGELFF. For the CDR3, the DNA is TGTGCCAGCTCACCACCCGGGACAGGGGGCACCGGGGAGCTGTTTTTT. Based on the CDR3 plus reference TRBV18 and TRBJ2-2, the full variable domain is NAGVMQNPRHLVRRRGQEARLRCSPMKGHSHVYWYRQLPEEGLKFMVYLQKENIIDESGMPKERFSAEFPKEGPSILRIQQVVRGDSAAYFCASSPPGTGGTGELFFGEGSRLTVL.

This sequence joins TRBV12-3 or TRBV12-4 and TRBJ1-5; D remains unclear. Between the trimmed V and J ends, which lost 6 bases and 2 bases, there was a span of 8 bases. CDR3 size: 13 residues. In DNA, the CDR3 is TGTGCCAGCAGGCGAGGAGGCAATCAGCCCCAGCATTTT. Translating it yields CASRRGGNQPQHF.

The genes are TRBV30 and TRBJ1-1; D unclear. Trimming cost V 7 bases and J 5 bases, with 17 bases left between them. The CDR3 consists of 13 residues. Germline V gene sequence: CDR1 GTSNPN, CDR2 SVGIG (reference sequence). This chain's CDR3 is CASSEVSQTEAFF. The CDR3 DNA reads TGTGCCTCCTCTGAGGTGTCGCAGACTGAAGCTTTCTTT.

The rearrangement uses TRBV4-1 and TRBJ2-5; 8 nucleotides agree with TRBD2. V was clipped by 1 base and J by 5 bases; unmatched bases: 6. This CDR3 has 15 amino acids. Germline CDR1 reads MGHRA; CDR2 reads YSYEKL. The CDR3: CASSQAGGLMETQYF. In nucleotides, the CDR3 is TGCGCCAGCAGCCAAGCGGGGGGGCTAATGGAGACCCAGTACTTC.

This chain uses TRBV7-9 with TRBJ2-5; no clear D gene. The germline V gene has CDR1 SEHNR and CDR2 FQNEAQ (reference sequence). The V and J ends lost 5 bases and 4 bases respectively, with 11 bases between them. The CDR3 extends over 13 amino acids. The CDR3 nucleotides are TGTGCCAGCAGCCCCAGACGGCGAGAGACCCAGTACTTC. It translates to CASSPRRRETQYF.

V usage is TRBV10-3 and J usage is TRBJ2-5; tentatively, D is TRBD2 (6 bases). CDR3 length: 15 residues. CDR1 is ENHRY, CDR2 SYGVKD, per germline. V was clipped by 0 bases and J by 4 bases, with 12 bases between them. CDR3 sequence (DNA): TGTGCCATCAGTGAGTCGACTCGGGACTTAGAGACCCAGTACTTC. This gives the protein CAISESTRDLETQYF.

V usage is TRBV28 and J usage is TRBJ1-5, with TRBD1 matching over 10 bases. The V gene end was trimmed by 2 bases and the J gene end by 6 bases; junction bases not matched to a gene: 4. The CDR3 totals 15 residues. CDR1 and CDR2 from the germline V gene are MDHEN and SYDVKM. CDR3 DNA: TGTGCCAGCAGTTTACCCGGGACAGGGGTTCAGCCCCAGCATTTT. This sequence encodes CASSLPGTGVQPQHF.

The chain uses TRBV7-2 and TRBJ2-3; 13 nucleotides line up with TRBD2. The CDR3 runs 17 residues. CDR1 is SGHTA and CDR2 is FQGNSA in the germline V gene. Germline trimming cut 0 bases from V and 4 bases from J; bases unmatched to any gene: 4. CDR3 region: CASSLAIGLAGADTQYF. The CDR3 bases are TGTGCCAGCAGCTTAGCCATAGGACTAGCGGGGGCAGATACGCAGTATTTT.

In DNA form, the CDR3 reads TGTGCCAGCAGGCCGCAGGGCGGTATGGAGACCCAGTACTTC. Translation gives CASRPQGGMETQYF. This rearrangement joins TRBV28 to TRBJ2-5; possibly TRBD1 for D (5 bases). Looked up from germline, CDR1 is MDHEN and CDR2 is SYDVKM. The CDR3 runs 14 residues. V was clipped by 6 bases and J by 5 bases, with 16 bases between them.

V gene TRBV7-3 combines with J gene TRBJ1-1; D is possibly TRBD1 (5 bases). The CDR3 loop spans 13 amino acids. CDR1 SGHTA and CDR2 FQGTGA come from the germline V gene. Trimming removed 0 bases at V and 5 bases at J, with 7 bases between. CDR3 sequence reads: CASSLTGETEAFF. DNA of the CDR3: TGTGCCAGCAGCTTAACAGGGGAAACTGAAGCTTTCTTT.

The chain carries TRBV2 and TRBJ2-2; D gene unclear. The CDR3 is 14 amino acids. V was cut by 7 bases and J by 4 bases, with 13 bases left in between. Germline V gives CDR1 SNHLY, CDR2 FYNNEI. The CDR3 coding sequence is TGTGCCAGCACGGGTAACCGTGTCACCGGGGAGCTGTTTTTT. Protein product: CASTGNRVTGELFF.

This clone was seen a handful of times. The chain employs TRBV24-1 and TRBJ1-2, with unresolved D. V lost 4 bases, J lost 0 bases, and 5 bases lay in between. This CDR3 is built from 13 residues. Germline loops: CDR1 KGHDR, CDR2 SFDVKD. CDR3 region: CATSEAANYGYTF. In nucleotides, the CDR3 is TGTGCCACCAGTGAGGCGGCTAACTATGGCTACACCTTC.

This chain uses TRBV19 with TRBJ1-5; no clear D gene. Germline CDR1 reads LNHDA; CDR2 reads SQIVND (reference sequence). This CDR3 contains 13 residues. Trimming removed 4 bases from V and 9 bases from J, with 13 bases in between. The CDR3 nucleotides are TGTGCCAGTAGTACCTCCTTCCCGGGGCCCCAGCATTTT. Its protein product is CASSTSFPGPQHF.

V is TRBV7-3 and J is TRBJ2-6; tentatively, D is TRBD1 (6 bases). The CDR3 totals 15 residues. Germline V CDR1 and CDR2: SGHTA, FQGTGA. V was trimmed by 5 bases and J by 2 bases, leaving 10 bases between them. The chain's CDR3 is CASSQSGAGANVLTF. Here the CDR3 DNA reads TGTGCCAGCAGCCAATCAGGGGCTGGGGCCAACGTCCTGACTTTC. The full variable domain, its missing parts supplied by reference TRBV7-3 and TRBJ2-6, is GAGVSQTPSNKVTEKGKYVELRCDPISGHTALYWYRQSLGQGPEFLIYFQGTGAADDSGLPNDRFFAVRPEGSVSTLKIQRTERGDSAVYLCASSQSGAGANVLTFGAGSRLTVL.

CDR3 residues: CASSEGNRAEQYV. CDR3 in DNA: TGTGCCAGCAGTGAAGGAAACAGGGCCGAGCAGTACGTC. The V call is TRBV6-1, the J call TRBJ2-7; the D gene is possibly TRBD1 (6 bases). The CDR3 has 13 residues. Germline V gene lookup returns CDR1 MNHNS and CDR2 SASEGT. V lost 1 base, J lost 6 bases, and 10 bases lay in between.